This record looks at one T cell receptor beta chain sequence and its context. This entry belongs to a study of cytomegalovirus exposure and HLA in healthy donors. The germline CDR1 and CDR2 sequences are SGHRS and YFSETQ. There are 16 residues in the CDR3. Trimming stripped 0 bases from V and 7 bases from J, with 14 bases between. Researchers ran the PCR with 60 Vbeta and 13 Jbeta primers. The protocol was immunoSEQ multiplex PCR, while the TCRdb copy is restricted to in-frame clones and leaves out a portion. The repertoire holds 140,000 to 150,000 clones, with roughly two thirds as singletons. The clonotype originates from a male donor in good health and CMV-seronegative. The chain uses TRBV5-1 and TRBJ1-6; D is perhaps TRBD1 (6 bases). Sequenced input: PBMCs. The CDR3 reads CASSLGYGQLNSPLHF. The CDR3 DNA reads TGCGCCAGCAGCTTGGGGTACGGACAGCTAAATTCACCCCTCCACTTT.